This note documents a single TCR beta chain sequence. Its antigen remains unknown. The V and J ends lost 5 bases and 0 bases, in that order; junction bases with no gene match: 15. CDR1 is MNHEY, CDR2 SMNVEV, per germline (reference sequence). The CDR3 sequence is 18 residues long. The data derive from a study of cytomegalovirus exposure and HLA in healthy donors. Whole-study results and caveats: Most sequenced TCRs were rare (though some public TCRs occurred in many donors). A few CMV-associated chains were confirmed in vitro to be specific for CMV antigens.

Libraries were prepared by immunoSEQ multiplex PCR; TCRdb keeps only in-frame clonotypes and omits some of them. In the table there are 180,000 or so clones, about 79% of which are singletons. Sequencing was done on a sample of PBMCs. This clonotype was sampled from a woman aged 25 to 39 in good health and CMV-seropositive. The V and J genes are TRBV27 and TRBJ2-7; TRBD2 agrees at 8 bases. CDR3 DNA: TGTGCCAGCAGTCTCGCCGCCACCGGGACTAGTTTCTCCTACGAGCAGTACTTC. Residues: CASSLAATGTSFSYEQYF.